This TCR beta chain was identified in a study of brain T cells in children with intractable seizures. The repertoire was sequenced with immunoSEQ multiplex PCR; TCRdb's copy has only in-frame clones and lacks some. The sample lists about 80,000 clones; more than 75% were seen once. On this clone: The identical CDR3 is also encoded by other nucleotide sequences in the sample.

Germline values: CDR1 SGHNT, CDR2 YYREEE (reference sequence). The CDR3 has 14 residues. V was pared by 0 bases and J by 5 bases, with 11 bases between. Sequencing was limited to surgery cases with top T cell transcript signatures in brain tissue. Sample: peripheral blood, taken at surgery. J is TRBJ1-2 and V is TRBV5-4, with a possible D match to TRBD1 (5 bases). The source of this sequence is a girl aged 2 to 10 with Rasmussen encephalitis and intractable seizures. Here the CDR3 reads CASSLAGGGYGYTF. DNA for the CDR3: TGTGCCAGCAGCTTGGCCGGGGGGGGGTATGGCTACACCTTC.